This is a list of T cell receptor beta chains from one sample in a study of T cells after yellow fever vaccination. TCRdb used MiXCR to reprocess the 5' RACE reads, holding one entry per CDR3 protein. The sample gives around 250,000 distinct CDR3 sequences, 6.9% of which show up once; about 0.85% is in the top ten. This sample comprised CD4+ T cells sorted from PBMCs, obtained 15 days after the yellow fever booster vaccination. The source is a man aged 25-45 years who received the YFV17D yellow fever vaccine. Each CDR3 is given with its conserved first and last residue. D genes are given only for firm matches. Clone size, where shown, is once, few, many, or a class for clones that have expanded.

clone_size	d_call	v_call	j_call	cdr3_aa	cdr3_nt
few	TRBD1	TRBV5-1	TRBJ2-4	CASSSRTGTLAKNIQYF	TGCGCCAGCAGCTCGAGGACAGGAACGCTAGCCAAAAACATTCAGTACTTC
.	TRBD1	TRBV12-3/TRBV12-4	TRBJ1-2	CASSKRGQSYGYTF	TGTGCCAGCAGTAAAAGGGGACAGTCCTATGGCTACACCTTC
many	.	TRBV6-5	TRBJ2-1	CASTWVNEQFF	TGTGCCAGCACTTGGGTCAATGAGCAGTTCTTC
many	.	TRBV12-3/TRBV12-4	TRBJ2-1	CASRLPSESASSYNEQFF	TGTGCCAGCAGGTTACCCAGTGAAAGCGCCAGCTCCTACAATGAGCAGTTCTTC
few	.	TRBV2	TRBJ1-1	CASSESNKAFF	TGTGCCAGCAGTGAATCCAACAAGGCTTTCTTT
many	.	TRBV6-1	TRBJ2-1	CASSRRGTDSYNEQFF	TGTGCCAGCTCTAGGAGGGGGACAGACTCCTACAATGAGCAGTTCTTC
few	.	TRBV10-3	TRBJ2-4	CAIGGSGGKNIQYF	TGTGCCATCGGGGGTTCTGGCGGCAAAAACATTCAGTACTTC
many	.	TRBV10-3	TRBJ2-7	CAISEIQNYEQYF	TGTGCCATCAGTGAGATCCAAAATTACGAGCAGTACTTC
few	.	TRBV23-1	TRBJ2-3	CASSQSALAGDTQYF	TGCGCCAGCAGTCAATCCGCACTAGCCGGAGATACGCAGTATTTT
.	.	TRBV6-5	TRBJ2-1	CASSWDGYNEQFF	TGTGCCAGCAGTTGGGACGGGTACAATGAGCAGTTCTTC
few	TRBD1	TRBV20-1	TRBJ2-4	CSAAEGQGAVNIQYF	TGCAGTGCTGCCGAGGGACAGGGGGCCGTAAACATTCAGTACTTC
.	TRBD1	TRBV12-3/TRBV12-4	TRBJ2-5	CASSTGGRQETQYF	TGTGCCAGCAGCACAGGGGGCCGGCAAGAGACCCAGTACTTC
many	.	TRBV5-1	TRBJ2-1	CASSLQYGGNEQFF	TGCGCCAGCAGCTTGCAATATGGGGGCAATGAGCAGTTCTTC
few	.	TRBV20-1	TRBJ1-5	CSASWTAVGNQPQHF	TGCAGTGCTAGTTGGACTGCCGTCGGCAATCAGCCCCAGCATTTT
.	.	TRBV5-1	TRBJ2-1	CASRRDSDYNEQFF	TGCGCCAGTCGCCGGGACTCGGACTACAATGAGCAGTTCTTC
.	.	TRBV11-1	TRBJ1-6	CASNRGGEPYSSYNSPLHF	TGTGCCAGCAATCGGGGGGGAGAACCTTACAGCTCCTATAATTCACCCCTCCACTTT
.	.	TRBV12-3/TRBV12-4	TRBJ2-3	CASSERAYGTDTQYF	TGTGCCAGCAGTGAACGGGCCTACGGCACAGATACGCAGTATTTT
.	.	TRBV11-2	TRBJ2-5	CATSLRTSYEGGETQYF	TGTGCCACCAGCCTCCGCACTAGCTATGAAGGGGGGGAGACCCAGTACTTC
many	.	TRBV5-1	TRBJ2-5	CASSLEAQGVKETQYF	TGCGCCAGCAGCTTGGAGGCCCAGGGTGTGAAAGAGACCCAGTACTTC
few	TRBD2	TRBV20-1	TRBJ2-3	CSARTGTSGTDTQYF	TGCAGTGCTCGCACCGGGACTAGCGGCACAGATACGCAGTATTTT
.	.	TRBV4-2	TRBJ2-7	CASSHENNEQYF	TGTGCCAGCAGCCATGAGAACAACGAGCAGTACTTC
few	.	TRBV27	TRBJ2-5	CATKTMNQETQYF	TGTGCCACCAAGACGATGAACCAAGAGACCCAGTACTTC
.	.	TRBV20-1	TRBJ2-5	CSARDWQIETQYF	TGCAGTGCTAGAGATTGGCAGATTGAGACCCAGTACTTC
.	.	TRBV7-2	TRBJ2-7	CASSPMAVAAYEQYF	TGTGCCAGCAGCCCCATGGCGGTGGCGGCCTACGAGCAGTACTTC
few	.	TRBV20-1	TRBJ2-6	CSALTGSGANVLTF	TGCAGTGCTCTTACAGGCTCTGGGGCCAACGTCCTGACTTTC
.	TRBD1	TRBV18	TRBJ2-5	CASSPLMVETGAETQYF	TGTGCCAGCTCACCGTTAATGGTCGAGACAGGGGCAGAGACCCAGTACTTC
few	.	TRBV14	TRBJ2-3	CASSQQKLSSGDTQYF	TGTGCCAGCAGCCAACAAAAATTATCCTCGGGAGATACGCAGTATTTT
few	.	TRBV15	TRBJ2-5	CATSRDVDETQYF	TGTGCCACCAGCAGAGACGTGGATGAGACCCAGTACTTC
few	.	TRBV7-9	TRBJ1-1	CASSSLQGGTEAFF	TGTGCCAGCAGCTCTTTACAAGGGGGGACTGAAGCTTTCTTT